The 5 T cell receptor beta chains listed next were all sequenced from one sample in a study of T-cell reconstitution after alpha-beta-depleted transplantation in children. This sample's TCRbeta library carried unique molecular identifier barcodes. From the PCR reads, TCRdb called clonotypes with MiXCR, one entry per CDR3 protein. The sample has 600,000 to 800,000 distinct CDR3 sequences; approximately 14% are singletons. The sample was PBMCs, taken before TCRalphabeta/CD19-depleted stem cell transplant. All receptors derive from a girl aged 2 to 9 with congenital amegakaryocytic thrombocytopenia, due to receive a stem cell transplant.

This clonotype was seen ten or more times. The rearrangement joins TRBV12-3 or TRBV12-4 to TRBJ2-5; D unresolved. Trimming removed 6 bases at V and 4 bases at J, with 12 bases between. This CDR3 has 13 residues. CDR3 region: CASSALILETQYF. The DNA for the CDR3 is TGTGCCAGCAGCGCGCTGATTCTAGAGACCCAGTACTTC.

The sample holds many counts of this clonotype. This chain connects TRBV5-6 to TRBJ2-1; TRBD2 agrees at 13 bases. The V gene end was trimmed by 4 bases and the J gene end by 4 bases; junction bases not matched to a gene: 5. The germline V gene has CDR1 SGHDT and CDR2 YYEEEE. This CDR3 contains 16 residues. CDR3 in amino acids: CASSGGLAGRYNEQFF. CDR3 bases: TGTGCCAGCAGCGGGGGACTAGCGGGAAGGTACAATGAGCAGTTCTTC.

This clonotype appeared many times. The V gene is TRBV5-1, the J gene TRBJ2-2; 7 bases fit TRBD1. The CDR3 contains 15 residues. J lost 4 bases, V lost 6 bases, and 9 bases had no gene match. Germline CDR1 and CDR2: SGHRS and YFSETQ. The CDR3 spells CASTTQGSLTGELFF. Here the CDR3 DNA reads TGCGCCAGCACCACACAGGGGTCCCTCACCGGGGAGCTGTTTTTT. Using reference TRBV5-1 and TRBJ2-2 for the parts outside the CDR3, the full variable domain is KAGVTQTPRYLIKTRGQQVTLSCSPISGHRSVSWYQQTPGQGLQFLFEYFSETQRNKGNFPGRFSGRQFSNSRSEMNVSTLELGDSALYLCASTTQGSLTGELFFGEGSRLTVL.

This clonotype was detected many times. The rearrangement joins TRBV5-1 to TRBJ2-7; D unresolved. This CDR3 spans 12 amino acids. Germline V CDR1 and CDR2: SGHRS, YFSETQ. Deletions cut 4 bases from V and 5 bases from J, with 10 bases between. This CDR3 reads CASSLDPHEQYF. Here the CDR3 DNA reads TGCGCCAGCAGCCTTGACCCTCACGAGCAGTACTTC.

This clonotype was seen repeatedly, ten times or more. V is TRBV5-1 and J is TRBJ2-2; no firm D call. The CDR3 has 14 residues. Germline V CDR1 and CDR2: SGHRS, YFSETQ. The V end was cut by 2 bases, the J end by 5 bases, with 10 bases between. The chain's CDR3 is CASSFGKLTGELFF. The CDR3 DNA reads as TGCGCCAGCAGCTTTGGCAAGTTGACCGGGGAGCTGTTTTTT.